This T cell receptor (beta chain) was captured by sequencing in a study of control samples from healthy donors and cancer patients. The germline V gene has CDR1 KGHSH and CDR2 LQKENI. Trimming took off 6 bases at V and 4 bases at J, with 16 bases between the two ends. The CDR3 loop spans 14 amino acids. Sequencing was performed with immunoSEQ multiplex PCR; in TCRdb, only in-frame clones are kept and a portion is missing. The table includes around 92,000 clones, roughly 86% detected once. The sample was blood. V usage is TRBV18 and J usage is TRBJ2-7; TRBD1 might be the D (6 bases). The clonotype comes from a man in his sixties in good health. The CDR3 sequence: CASSPRTGRYEQYF. DNA of the CDR3: TGTGCCAGCTCTCCTAGAACAGGGAGATACGAGCAGTACTTC.